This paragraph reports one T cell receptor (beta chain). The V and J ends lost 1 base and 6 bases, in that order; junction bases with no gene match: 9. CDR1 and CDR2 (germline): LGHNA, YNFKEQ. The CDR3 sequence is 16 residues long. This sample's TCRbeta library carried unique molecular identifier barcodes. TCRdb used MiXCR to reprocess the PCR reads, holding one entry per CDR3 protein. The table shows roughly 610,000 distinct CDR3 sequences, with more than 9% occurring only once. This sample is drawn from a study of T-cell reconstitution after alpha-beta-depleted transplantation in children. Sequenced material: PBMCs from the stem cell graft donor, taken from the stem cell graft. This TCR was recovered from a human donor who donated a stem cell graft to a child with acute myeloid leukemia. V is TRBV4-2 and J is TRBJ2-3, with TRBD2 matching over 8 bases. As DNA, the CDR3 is TGTGCCAGCAGCCAAGGGGCAGCGGGAGTAGGGGATACGCAGTATTTT. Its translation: CASSQGAAGVGDTQYF.